This T cell receptor (beta chain) derives from a study of T cell responses to AZD1222 COVID-19 vaccine. Findings of the study overall: When two AZD1222 doses had been given, Spike-specific TCR breadth and depth rose. Vaccine-associated CD4 TCRs ranged over spike, dominating at 160-218 and 743-854. Repertoire collection took place solely once the T cell response had peaked. A mostly white British donor set with more females was recruited, and clonal diversity was possibly underestimated.

Measured with immunoSEQ multiplex PCR; TCRdb has only the in-frame clones, and not every one. The table shows 90,000 to 120,000 clones, with under 95% occurring only once. Concerning this clone itself: Its cognate antigen is unknown.

Germline V gene data show CDR1 as MGHDK and CDR2 as SYGVNS. Trimming cost V 1 base and J 7 bases, with 10 bases left between them. CDR3 length equals 13 residues. Sequencing was performed on peripheral blood, taken on day 0 of AZD1222 vaccination. V usage is TRBV25-1 and J usage is TRBJ1-2; D remains unclear. The receptor comes from an adult in good health. In nucleotides, the CDR3 is TGTGCCAGCAGTGAATTTATGTCAGGTGGCTACACCTTC. It yields the protein CASSEFMSGGYTF.